This T cell receptor (beta chain) originates from a study of T cell responses to AZD1222 COVID-19 vaccine. Libraries were prepared by immunoSEQ multiplex PCR; TCRdb keeps only in-frame clonotypes and omits some of them. The sample comprises about 110,000 clones, approximately 87% of which are singletons, and 2% to 3% rests with the top ten. As regards this clone: Its specificity is unknown.

Study results and limitations: Most donors were white British and more were female, and clonal diversity was possibly underestimated. Researchers took repertoire samples only after the peak T cell response had come.

The CDR3 is made up of 17 amino acids. V lost 1 base, J lost 0 bases, and 13 bases lay in between. The germline CDR1 and CDR2 sequences are MGHRA and YSYEKL. The rearrangement links TRBV4-1 to TRBJ1-3, with a weak D call TRBD1 (5 bases). Sequenced material: peripheral blood, taken on day 0 of AZD1222 vaccination. This sequence originates from an adult in good health. CDR3 sequence: CASSQGKQANSGNTIYF. CDR3 sequence (DNA): TGCGCCAGCAGCCAAGGGAAACAGGCTAACTCTGGAAACACCATATATTTT.